The text below deals with one TCR beta chain. This specimen comes from a study of T cell changes during pregnancy in multiple sclerosis. Sequencing used immunoSEQ multiplex PCR; TCRdb keeps in-frame clones, though not all of them. Found here are around 55,000 clones, around 89% of them singletons; the top ten hold just under 0.6%. This receptor was taken from a female donor with multiple sclerosis, enrolled in a pregnancy study. Sample: CD4+ T cells from peripheral blood mononuclear cells, taken in the first trimester of pregnancy.

The CDR3: CSVESGGYEQYF. In DNA, the CDR3 is TGCAGCGTTGAATCGGGCGGGTACGAGCAGTACTTC. This chain links TRBV29-1 with TRBJ2-7, with D maybe TRBD2 (5 bases). CDR1 and CDR2 (germline): SQVTM, ANQGSEA. This CDR3 is built from 12 residues. V was cut by 2 bases and J by 4 bases, with 9 bases left in between.